This T cell receptor delta chain was captured by sequencing in a study of γδ T cells in repeated Plasmodium falciparum infection. Across the study: Timepoints: baseline, immediately before selected infections, and 21 days after every infection.

This clone was counted between two and nine times. This DNA translates differently at residue 8 from the TCRdb protein, which is that of a much larger clone; a read error is likely, and the protein shown is the DNA's own translation. V gave up 1 base and J gave up 2 bases, with 20 bases separating them. CDR3 length: 20 residues. Per the germline V gene, CDR1 is GEAIGNYY and CDR2 is EKD. Both TRG and TRD chains were sequenced from each sorted sample. TCRdb reapplied CATT to the multiplex PCR reads. The table includes roughly 86,000 delta-chain clones, approximately 1.4% detected once. Flow sorting of PBMC yielded separate Vgamma9/Vdelta2+ and Vdelta2-negative gammadelta T cell populations for bulk repertoire analysis.

Sequenced material: gamma-delta T cells from blood. The sequence was collected from a pool of human donors (malaria-infected and uninfected, not separated). This rearrangement joins TRDV2 to TRDJ3; tentatively, D is TRDD3 (6 bases). Matching the DNA to germline supplied the J gene, which TCRdb does not give. The DNA of the CDR3 is TGTGCCTGTGACACGGATACTGAGGGACCCGACCCCTGGGACACCCGACAGATGTTTTTC. Translation: CACDTDTEGPDPWDTRQMFF.